The 31 T cell receptor beta chains presented below share a single source sample, sequenced in a study of CD8+ T cells in alopecia areata. Treatment in this sample: oral pan-JAK inhibitor, 5-10 mg twice daily. As the sequencing template, cDNA was produced by extracting RNA and reverse transcribing it. Libraries were prepared by immunoSEQ multiplex PCR; TCRdb keeps only in-frame clonotypes and omits some of them. The sample holds 210,000 or so clones, approximately 72% seen once. Specimen: CD4+ T cells sorted from blood, collected at approximately week 44, from a patient treated with tofacitinib. These receptors were collected from a human donor with alopecia areata.

The gene calls are TRBV30 and TRBJ1-6, with 9 bases lining up with TRBD1. The V gene end was trimmed by 8 bases and the J gene end by 8 bases; junction bases not matched to a gene: 10. The CDR3 sequence is 14 residues long. Germline values: CDR1 GTSNPN, CDR2 SVGIG (reference sequence). CDR3 loop: CAGTLTGGYSPLHF. The DNA for the CDR3 is TGTGCCGGAACGTTGACAGGGGGTTATTCACCCCTCCACTTT.

The table lists this clone with a few counts. V usage is TRBV29-1 and J usage is TRBJ2-1, with 7 positions matching TRBD1. V was clipped by 4 bases and J by 7 bases; unmatched bases: 10. The CDR3 runs 14 residues. Germline assignment: CDR1 SQVTM and CDR2 ANQGSEA. CDR3 in amino acids: CSVVIGGAKNEQFF. The CDR3, as DNA: TGCAGCGTTGTTATAGGGGGCGCGAAGAATGAGCAGTTCTTC.

J is TRBJ2-1 and V is TRBV20-1; tentative D call: TRBD1 (7 bases). This CDR3 has 11 amino acids. V shed 5 bases and J shed 14 bases, with 16 bases lying between them. Germline CDR1 is DFQATT and CDR2 is SNEGSKA (reference sequence). CDR3 sequence (DNA): TGCAGTGCTCCCCTAGACAGGGAGGAGTTCTTC. Protein sequence: CSAPLDREEFF.

This clone was counted a single time. This chain joins TRBV29-1 and TRBJ1-2; D is uncertain. There are 12 residues in the CDR3. Germline V gene sequence: CDR1 SQVTM, CDR2 ANQGSEA. V shed 3 bases and J shed 4 bases, with 9 bases lying between them. The CDR3 region has the DNA TGCAGCGTTGACCAAGGGTCCTATGGCTACACCTTC. Its protein is CSVDQGSYGYTF.

The V call is TRBV5-1, the J call TRBJ1-1, with D unclear. V dropped 4 bases and J dropped 5 bases, with 12 bases sitting between them. CDR1 and CDR2 from the germline V gene are SGHRS and YFSETQ. This CDR3 comprises 13 residues. The CDR3 here is CASSPASATEAFF. DNA of the CDR3: TGCGCCAGCAGCCCCGCCTCCGCGACTGAAGCTTTCTTT.

This chain uses TRBV10-3 with TRBJ2-5; the D gene is possibly TRBD1 (5 bases). This CDR3 comprises 13 residues. V lost 3 bases and J lost 3, with 8 bases in between. Germline V lookup: CDR1 ENHRY, CDR2 SYGVKD. CDR3 protein: CAISDRQKETQYF. In DNA, the CDR3 is TGTGCCATCAGTGACCGACAGAAAGAGACCCAGTACTTC.

This clone occurred once. The chain is built from TRBV30 and TRBJ1-2; maybe TRBD1 (5 bases). This CDR3 contains 15 residues. The ends were cut back, 0 bases at V and 8 bases at J, with 19 bases in the middle. The V gene's germline CDR1 is GTSNPN and CDR2 SVGIG (reference sequence). DNA of the CDR3: TGTGCCTGGAGTGTACTCCAAGGGGTAGTAAACGGCTACACCTTC. Protein: CAWSVLQGVVNGYTF.

The chain couples TRBV7-2 to TRBJ2-2; D not resolved. The CDR3 spans 14 residues. The ends were cut back, 5 bases at V and 1 base at J, with 8 bases in the middle. Germline V gene lookup returns CDR1 SGHTA and CDR2 FQGNSA. CDR3 DNA: TGTGCCAGCAGCCATGAATTGAACACCGGGGAGCTGTTTTTT. Translating it yields CASSHELNTGELFF.

The rearrangement uses TRBV2 and TRBJ1-6; the match to TRBD1 covers 8 bases. Germline V CDR1 and CDR2: SNHLY, FYNNEI. With V trimmed by 7 bases and J by 6 bases, 8 bases remained unmatched. This CDR3 has 15 amino acids. In nucleotides, the CDR3 is TGTGCCAGCAAGCCCCCGGGACAGGCTAATTCACCCCTCCACTTT. It specifies CASKPPGQANSPLHF. Drawing the rest from reference TRBV2 and TRBJ1-6, the complete variable domain is EPEVTQTPSHQVTQMGQEVILRCVPISNHLYFYWYRQILGQKVEFLVSFYNNEISEKSEIFDDQFSVERPDGSNFTLKIRSTKLEDSAMYFCASKPPGQANSPLHFGNGTRLTVT.

The chain employs TRBV5-6 and TRBJ1-5; 7 positions agree with TRBD1. There are 15 residues in the CDR3. The germline V gene has CDR1 SGHDT and CDR2 YYEEEE. V shed 4 bases and J 4 bases; nucleotides not matched to a gene: 8. CDR3 in DNA: TGTGCCAGCAGCCGCACAGGGGTAGGAAATCAGCCCCAGCATTTT. This codes for CASSRTGVGNQPQHF.

This clone was detected only once. CDR3 in DNA: TGCGCCAGCAGTCGGGACAGCTATGGCTACACCTTC. This codes for CASSRDSYGYTF. V usage is TRBV23-1 and J usage is TRBJ1-2; 7 bases fit TRBD1. TRBV23-1 is marked as an open reading frame, function uncertain. V shed 4 bases and J 4 bases; nucleotides not matched to a gene: 0. The CDR3 is 12 residues long.

This clone showed up just a few times. The chain uses TRBV27 and TRBJ1-6; D uncertain. The CDR3 consists of 14 residues. Germline lookup yields CDR1 MNHEY and CDR2 SMNVEV (reference sequence). V lost 7 bases and J lost 9, with 16 bases in between. CDR3 DNA sequence: TGTGCCAGCACGTATACTCCGGGCGGTTCACCCCTCCACTTT. Protein: CASTYTPGGSPLHF.

The chain links TRBV30 to TRBJ1-1; D not resolved. The CDR3 length is 14 residues. Germline lookup yields CDR1 GTSNPN and CDR2 SVGIG (reference sequence). The V end lost 2 bases, the J end lost 6 bases, and 16 bases lay between the germline ends. The CDR3 bases are TGTGCCTGGAGTCCACTGAGGGAGAGCGCTGAAGCTTTCTTT. Its protein is CAWSPLRESAEAFF.

This chain links TRBV9 with TRBJ2-1; the D is unclear. Germline V lookup: CDR1 SGDLS, CDR2 YYNGEE. V lost 0 bases to trimming and J lost 3 bases, with 7 bases between them. This CDR3 is 14 amino acids long. As DNA, the CDR3 is TGTGCCAGCAGCGTAGCCTTCGGCTACAATGAGCAGTTCTTC. This codes for CASSVAFGYNEQFF.

The rearrangement uses TRBV4-3 and TRBJ2-2; D ambiguous. This CDR3 contains 13 residues. Trimming stripped 1 base from V and 6 bases from J, with 6 bases between. CDR1 is LGHNA and CDR2 is YSLEER in the germline V gene. Here the CDR3 reads CASSQAGPGELFF. The CDR3 nucleotides are TGCGCCAGCAGCCAAGCAGGTCCCGGGGAGCTGTTTTTT.

Only one count was recorded for this clone. The chain recombines TRBV5-1 with TRBJ2-3, with 9 bases lining up with TRBD2. CDR3 size: 17 residues. V trimming: 0 bases; J trimming: 3 bases; junction bases outside the gene matches: 8. Germline CDR1 and CDR2: SGHRS and YFSETQ. The CDR3 sequence: CASSLAVDSGGTDTQYF. CDR3 sequence (DNA): TGCGCCAGCAGCTTGGCCGTAGATAGCGGGGGAACAGATACGCAGTATTTT.

This clone came up a few times. The chain carries TRBV29-1 and TRBJ1-2; TRBD1 aligns across 7 bases. The CDR3 is 13 amino acids. From germline, CDR1 is SQVTM and CDR2 ANQGSEA. Trimming at V came to 3 bases and at J to 2 bases, leaving 3 bases not matched to a gene. The CDR3 here is CSVDPTGNYGYTF. DNA for the CDR3: TGCAGCGTTGACCCGACAGGGAACTATGGCTACACCTTC.

This chain uses TRBV29-1 with TRBJ1-5; no definite D call. The germline V gene has CDR1 SQVTM and CDR2 ANQGSEA. Trimming stripped 4 bases from V and 4 bases from J, with 8 bases between. CDR3 length equals 12 residues. The DNA for the CDR3 is TGCAGCGTTGCGGCTGCTAATCAGCCCCAGCATTTT. This translates into CSVAAANQPQHF. The full variable domain, in which reference TRBV29-1 and TRBJ1-5 provide the parts outside the CDR3, is SAVISQKPSRDICQRGTSLTIQCQVDSQVTMMFWYRQQPGQSLTLIATANQGSEATYESGFVIDKFPISRPNLTFSTLTVSNMSPEDSSIYLCSVAAANQPQHFGDGTRLSIL.

The chain carries TRBV29-1 and TRBJ1-2, with a possible D match to TRBD1 (5 bases). CDR1 and CDR2 (germline): SQVTM, ANQGSEA. V shed 0 bases and J shed 8 bases, with 13 bases lying between them. This CDR3 has 13 residues. In DNA, the CDR3 is TGCAGCGTTGAAGATCAAGGGGCTCGGGGCTACACCTTC. This translates into CSVEDQGARGYTF.

The J gene is TRBJ1-1, the V gene TRBV2; D may be TRBD1 (5 bases). Germline CDR1 is SNHLY and CDR2 is FYNNEI. V was shortened by 6 bases and J by 7 bases, with 12 bases between the two germline ends. CDR3 length: 12 residues. This CDR3 is CASRLGGGEAFF. CDR3 DNA sequence: TGTGCCAGCAGGCTCGGGGGGGGTGAAGCTTTCTTT.

This clone turned up a few times. The chain employs TRBV7-2 and TRBJ1-2; D remains ambiguous. V was cut by 3 bases and J by 6 bases, with 11 bases left in between. The CDR3 totals 13 residues. Germline-derived CDR1 and CDR2 are SGHTA and FQGNSA. The CDR3 region is CASSLPHWDGYTF. The CDR3, as DNA: TGTGCCAGCAGCTTGCCCCACTGGGATGGCTACACCTTC. Together with reference TRBV7-2 and TRBJ1-2, the CDR3 gives the full variable domain: GAGVSQSPSNKVTEKGKDVELRCDPISGHTALYWYRQSLGQGLEFLIYFQGNSAPDKSGLPSDRFSAERTGGSVSTLTIQRTQQEDSAVYLCASSLPHWDGYTFGSGTRLTVV.

CDR3 in amino acids: CASRPSGGSPLHF. CDR3 bases: TGCGCCAGCAGACCCTCAGGCGGTTCACCCCTCCACTTT. This chain uses TRBV10-2 with TRBJ1-6; no firm D call. CDR1 and CDR2 (germline): WSHSY, SAAADI. CDR3 length equals 13 residues. Trimming shortened V by 6 bases and J by 9 bases, and 12 bases separated the two germline ends.

V is TRBV4-3 and J is TRBJ2-5, with D unclear. Trimming took 0 bases from V and 5 from J, leaving 7 bases between them. This CDR3 region has 13 residues. Germline V gene sequence: CDR1 LGHNA, CDR2 YSLEER. The CDR3 region is CASSQDFSETQYF. The CDR3 bases are TGCGCCAGCAGCCAAGATTTCTCTGAGACCCAGTACTTC.

The chain employs TRBV29-1 and TRBJ2-1, with D hard to call. Trimming took 5 bases from V and 9 from J, leaving 8 bases between them. This CDR3 is built from 10 residues. Germline values: CDR1 SQVTM, CDR2 ANQGSEA. The CDR3 sequence is CSVTGPEQFF. In nucleotides, the CDR3 is TGCAGCGTTACCGGACCTGAGCAGTTCTTC.

The chain has TRBV7-3 and TRBJ1-1; 8 bases match TRBD1. The V segment lost 4 bases and the J segment 8 bases; nucleotides outside the gene matches: 3. This CDR3 is 12 amino acids long. The germline V gene has CDR1 SGHTA and CDR2 FQGTGA. CDR3 region: CASSYGQGEAFF. CDR3 sequence (DNA): TGTGCCAGCAGCTACGGACAGGGAGAAGCTTTCTTT.

This clone turned up a few times. The CDR3: CATRFRVDTEAFF. Written as DNA, the CDR3 is TGTGCCACCCGGTTTCGGGTCGACACTGAAGCTTTCTTT. The chain joins TRBV28 to TRBJ1-1; D uncertain. The ends were cut back, 10 bases at V and 3 bases at J, with 15 bases in the middle. CDR1 and CDR2 from the germline V gene are MDHEN and SYDVKM. The CDR3 contains 13 residues.

The chain combines TRBV29-1 with TRBJ1-1; D ambiguous. In germline, CDR1 is SQVTM, CDR2 ANQGSEA. The CDR3 is made up of 15 amino acids. Trimming left V 4 bases short and J 5 bases short, with 20 bases between. DNA of the CDR3: TGCAGCGTTGGAACGCTCGGCTCCGGGTGGACTGAAGCTTTCTTT. Its protein product is CSVGTLGSGWTEAFF.

The CDR3 is CASSLQGGDYGYTF. CDR3 bases: TGTGCCAGCAGTTTACAGGGGGGGGACTATGGCTACACCTTC. The J gene is TRBJ1-2, the V gene TRBV7-2, with 8 bases matching TRBD1. Losses at the gene ends were 6 bases for V and 3 bases for J; bases not matched to a gene: 6. This CDR3 contains 14 residues. Germline values: CDR1 SGHTA, CDR2 FQGNSA.

Of note for this clone: One base away lies a much larger clone, so this may be a sequencing read error. The identical CDR3 is also encoded by other nucleotide sequences in the sample. The genes are TRBV4-1 and TRBJ2-2; a possible D gene is TRBD1 (6 bases). The CDR3 length is 16 residues. Looked up from germline, CDR1 is MGHRA and CDR2 is YSYEKL. Trimming pared 2 bases from V and 1 base from J, leaving 11 bases between. The DNA for the CDR3 is TGCGCCAGCAGCCAAACGGACAGAAAGAACACCGGGGAGCTGTTTTTT. It is translated as CASSQTDRKNTGELFF.

This clone showed up just once. The genes are TRBV30 and TRBJ1-2, with TRBD1 matching over 10 bases. The CDR3 consists of 14 residues. CDR1 and CDR2 from the germline V gene are GTSNPN and SVGIG (reference sequence). V was pared by 2 bases and J by 6 bases, with 6 bases of the junction left unmatched. In DNA form, the CDR3 reads TGTGCCTGGAGTCCCTCCGGGACAGGGGATGGCTACACCTTC. Its protein product is CAWSPSGTGDGYTF.

The chain recombines TRBV6-5 with TRBJ1-5; 7 bases are shared with TRBD1. CDR3 length: 14 residues. After removal of 6 bases from V and 7 bases from J, the junction contained 9 bases not matched to a gene. Germline assignment: CDR1 MNHEY and CDR2 SVGAGI. CDR3 in amino acids: CASSDGNRGQPQHF. The CDR3 DNA is TGTGCCAGCAGCGACGGGAACAGGGGCCAGCCCCAGCATTTT.